This entry features one T cell receptor (beta chain) sequence. The authors built TCR beta libraries using iRepertoire HTBI primers and Arm-PCR of CDR3 regions. Via MiXCR, TCRdb re-called the multiplex PCR reads, giving one row per CDR3 protein. The sample has 360,000 or so distinct CDR3 sequences, under 20% seen once; the top ten hold about 19%. The data were taken from a study of regulatory T cells in long-lasting Graves disease. As to time point: newly diagnosed GD, antithyroid drugs for less than 3 months. There was RNA extracted from PBMCs, and the TCR library was made from it. These same data were also listed under a study on T cells in Graves' hyperthyroidism and ophthalmopathy.

This sequence was found in a woman aged 18-35 years with Graves disease. The sequencing used peripheral blood mononuclear cells (PBMCs), collected at new diagnosis, from a patient treated with antithyroid drugs.

CDR3 amino acids: CSANDGNSNQPQHF. The DNA for the CDR3 is TGCAGTGCGAATGACGGAAATAGCAATCAGCCCCAGCATTTT. The chain employs TRBV20-1 and TRBJ1-5; D ambiguous. Trimming pared 6 bases from V and 0 bases from J, leaving 12 bases between. Germline V gene lookup returns CDR1 DFQATT and CDR2 SNEGSKA (reference sequence). The CDR3 is made up of 14 amino acids.